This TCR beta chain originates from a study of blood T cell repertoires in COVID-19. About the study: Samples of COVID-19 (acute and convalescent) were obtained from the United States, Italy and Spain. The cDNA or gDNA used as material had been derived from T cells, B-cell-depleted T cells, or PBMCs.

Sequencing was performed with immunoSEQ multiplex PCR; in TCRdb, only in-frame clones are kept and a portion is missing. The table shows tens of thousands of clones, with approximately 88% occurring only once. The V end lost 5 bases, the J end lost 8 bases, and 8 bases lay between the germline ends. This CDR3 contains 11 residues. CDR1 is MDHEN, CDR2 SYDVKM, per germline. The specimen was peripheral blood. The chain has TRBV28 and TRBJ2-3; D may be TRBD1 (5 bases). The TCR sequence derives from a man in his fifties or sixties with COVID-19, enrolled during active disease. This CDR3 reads CASSEGATQYF. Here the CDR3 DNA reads TGTGCCAGCAGTGAAGGGGCTACGCAGTATTTT.